This T cell receptor (beta chain) is drawn from a study of T cell responses to AZD1222 COVID-19 vaccine. General study findings and limits: Clonal diversity may have been underestimated in mostly white British donors.

Produced via immunoSEQ multiplex PCR; TCRdb's table is partial and in-frame only. The sample lists some 86,000 clones; about nine tenths were seen once. The germline CDR1 and CDR2 sequences are MNHNS and SASEGT. This CDR3 is built from 16 residues. Trimming pared 3 bases from V and 0 bases from J, leaving 14 bases between. In regard to this clone: The antigen is not known.

This TCR derives from an adult who received the AZD1222 COVID-19 vaccine. J is TRBJ2-5 and V is TRBV6-1, with TRBD1 as a possible D gene (6 bases). This material consisted of peripheral blood, taken 28 days after the second AZD1222 dose. CDR3 residues: CASSDLGQINQETQYF. The CDR3 DNA reads as TGTGCCAGCAGTGACCTAGGACAGATTAACCAAGAGACCCAGTACTTC.